The 23 T cell receptor beta chains in this list originate from one sample, sequenced in a study of spatial heterogeneity in lung cancer. One entry per CDR3 protein, called by TCRdb with MiXCR from the 5' RACE reads. The sample gives 40,000 to 45,000 distinct CDR3 sequences, about an eighth of which show up once; about 55% is in the top ten. Indicated time point: sample taken at primary tumor resection. The specimen comprised PBMCs, sampled at surgery. The receptors stem from a male donor with early-stage non-small cell lung cancer.

This clonotype occurred many times. The V call is TRBV20-1, the J call TRBJ2-3; D unresolved. Germline CDR1 and CDR2: DFQATT and SNEGSKA (reference sequence). CDR3 size: 13 residues. Trimming cost V 0 bases and J 6 bases, with 10 bases left between them. This CDR3 reads CSARDFMTDTQYF. The CDR3 coding sequence is TGCAGTGCTAGAGATTTCATGACTGATACGCAGTATTTT.

This sequence joins TRBV6-5 and TRBJ1-6; 7 nucleotides line up with TRBD1. Germline trimming cut 7 bases from V and 7 bases from J; bases unmatched to any gene: 10. The germline V gene encodes CDR1 MNHEY and CDR2 SVGAGI. The CDR3 sequence is 15 residues long. The CDR3 DNA follows: TGTGCCAGCAAAACAAGCCAGGGGGGGAATTCACCCCTCCACTTT. It encodes CASKTSQGGNSPLHF.

The rearrangement uses TRBV6-2 or TRBV6-3 and TRBJ1-5; 8 bases line up with TRBD1. Germline loops: CDR1 MNHEY, CDR2 SVGEGT. The CDR3 consists of 16 residues. Trimming at V came to 4 bases and at J to 5 bases, leaving 10 bases not matched to a gene. DNA for the CDR3: TGTGCCAGCAGTTCCGGAAGACGGACAGGGCATCAGCCCCAGCATTTT. Amino acid sequence: CASSSGRRTGHQPQHF.

The chain has TRBV28 and TRBJ2-2; TRBD1 agrees at 10 bases. The V gene's germline CDR1 is MDHEN and CDR2 SYDVKM. The CDR3 runs to 14 residues. With 6 bases clipped from V and 12 bases from J, the junction kept 10 bases outside the gene matches. CDR3 in amino acids: CASSSQDRGPKLFF. The CDR3 bases are TGTGCCAGCAGCAGCCAAGACAGGGGGCCGAAGCTGTTTTTT.

This clonotype was seen ten or more times. This sequence joins TRBV20-1 and TRBJ1-1, with TRBD1 as a possible D gene (5 bases). V shed 0 bases and J shed 0 bases, with 8 bases lying between them. Germline V CDR1 and CDR2: DFQATT, SNEGSKA (reference sequence). The CDR3 length is 14 residues. For the CDR3, the DNA is TGCAGTGCTAGAGAAGGGACTATGAACACTGAAGCTTTCTTT. Translation gives CSAREGTMNTEAFF.

This clonotype has more than one count but fewer than ten. The gene calls are TRBV20-1 and TRBJ1-6, with 10 nucleotides matching TRBD1. With V trimmed by 0 bases and J by 10 bases, 6 bases remained unmatched. The CDR3 is 15 residues long. Germline values: CDR1 DFQATT, CDR2 SNEGSKA (reference sequence). Here the CDR3 reads CSARDLGTGDSPLHF. The CDR3 DNA reads as TGCAGTGCTAGAGATCTTGGGACAGGGGACTCACCCCTCCACTTT.

At least ten counts were recorded for this clonotype. The CDR3 here is CASSRPGDGNTIYF. The CDR3 coding sequence is TGTGCCAGCAGCCGCCCCGGGGACGGAAACACCATATATTTT. The chain is built from TRBV7-9 and TRBJ1-3; a possible D gene is TRBD1 (5 bases). The CDR3 has 14 amino acids. Per the germline V gene, CDR1 is SEHNR and CDR2 is FQNEAQ (reference sequence). V shed 5 bases and J shed 4 bases, with 12 bases lying between them.

This clonotype was counted a few times. This chain joins TRBV4-1 and TRBJ2-6, with D perhaps given as TRBD1 or TRBD2 (5 bases each). V was shortened by 6 bases and J by 0 bases, with 15 bases between the two germline ends. The CDR3 extends over 17 amino acids. From germline, CDR1 is MGHRA and CDR2 YSYEKL. The chain's CDR3 is CASRWGLASSGANVLTF. The CDR3 bases are TGCGCCAGCAGGTGGGGCCTAGCCTCCTCTGGGGCCAACGTCCTGACTTTC.

There are many counts of this clonotype. The rearrangement joins TRBV20-1 to TRBJ2-1, with 7 bases matching TRBD2. CDR3 length equals 15 residues. Germline values: CDR1 DFQATT, CDR2 SNEGSKA (reference sequence). V lost 0 bases to trimming and J lost 2 bases; unmatched junction nucleotides: 4. As DNA, the CDR3 is TGCAGTGCTAGAGAGTACAGCGGGACCTACAATGAGCAGTTCTTC. It encodes CSAREYSGTYNEQFF.

This clonotype was detected a few times. The chain joins TRBV7-9 to TRBJ2-3, with D tentatively TRBD2 (6 bases). Per the germline V gene, CDR1 is SEHNR and CDR2 is FQNEAQ (reference sequence). CDR3 length equals 13 residues. Trimming cost V 5 bases and J 6 bases, with 12 bases left between them. CDR3 region: CASSQEGRDTQYF. CDR3 DNA: TGTGCCAGCAGCCAAGAAGGGAGGGATACGCAGTATTTT.

This clonotype appeared many times. V usage is TRBV6-5 and J usage is TRBJ2-7; 12 bases line up with TRBD2. The CDR3 loop spans 16 amino acids. V lost 6 bases and J lost 7; bases outside the gene matches: 13. The V gene's germline CDR1 is MNHEY and CDR2 SVGAGI. The DNA for the CDR3 is TGTGCCAGCAGCCGCGCGCTAGCGGGAGGGATGGGGGAGCAGTACTTC. Translating it yields CASSRALAGGMGEQYF.

This clonotype was recorded many times. The chain joins TRBV28 to TRBJ2-7, with D unclear. Germline V lookup: CDR1 MDHEN, CDR2 SYDVKM. This CDR3 is 14 amino acids long. Trimming cost V 2 bases and J 6 bases, with 14 bases left between them. CDR3: CASSLGQSPLEQYF. The CDR3 DNA follows: TGTGCCAGCAGTTTAGGGCAGTCCCCCCTCGAGCAGTACTTC.

This clonotype was detected a few times. The V gene is TRBV6-2 or TRBV6-3, the J gene TRBJ1-1, with 7 bases identical to TRBD1. V trimming: 2 bases; J trimming: 8 bases; junction bases outside the gene matches: 2. The CDR3 has 12 amino acids. In germline, CDR1 is MNHEY, CDR2 SVGEGT. In DNA, the CDR3 is TGTGCCAGCAGTTACATGGACAGGGAAGCTTTCTTT. Encoded protein: CASSYMDREAFF.

The sample holds many counts of this clonotype. The chain is built from TRBV7-2 and TRBJ2-3; perhaps TRBD2 as D (5 bases). The CDR3 loop spans 13 amino acids. V was pared by 0 bases and J by 4 bases, with 5 bases between. Per the germline V gene, CDR1 is SGHTA and CDR2 is FQGNSA. The CDR3 bases are TGTGCCAGCAGCTTAGCGCGGGCAGATACGCAGTATTTT. This encodes CASSLARADTQYF.

This clonotype was observed at least ten times. The J gene is TRBJ2-2, the V gene TRBV2; D is tentatively TRBD1 or TRBD2 (5 bases each). Per germline, CDR1 SNHLY and CDR2 FYNNEI. The V and J ends lost 2 bases and 6 bases respectively, with 13 bases between them. This CDR3 contains 15 residues. CDR3 sequence: CASSEPGTKAGELFF. For the CDR3, the DNA is TGTGCCAGCAGTGAACCCGGGACCAAGGCCGGGGAGCTGTTTTTT.

This clonotype was seen a few times. The chain uses TRBV3-1 and TRBJ1-4, with a possible D match to TRBD1 (6 bases). The CDR3 has 15 residues. CDR1 is LGHDT, CDR2 YNNKEL, per germline (reference sequence). V was cut by 2 bases and J by 6 bases, with 13 bases left in between. The DNA of the CDR3 is TGTGCCAGCAGCCAATTGAGGGGGGCCGATGAAAAACTGTTTTTT. It translates to CASSQLRGADEKLFF.

This sequence joins TRBV27 and TRBJ2-7; TRBD2 matches 12 bases. V was clipped by 4 bases and J by 7 bases; unmatched bases: 11. The CDR3 has 16 amino acids. Germline CDR1 reads MNHEY; CDR2 reads SMNVEV (reference sequence). CDR3 sequence: CASSSGTSGFTREQYF. CDR3 nucleotide sequence: TGTGCCAGCAGTTCAGGGACTAGCGGGTTTACTAGGGAGCAGTACTTC.

This clonotype was observed at least ten times. The chain is built from TRBV10-2 and TRBJ1-3; tentative D call: TRBD1 (5 bases). V gave up 5 bases and J gave up 4 bases, with 12 bases separating them. This CDR3 is built from 14 residues. Germline V gives CDR1 WSHSY, CDR2 SAAADI. Here the CDR3 reads CASSRGLDGNTIYF. The CDR3 DNA is TGCGCCAGCAGTCGGGGGTTAGACGGAAACACCATATATTTT.

This clonotype was picked up a small number of times. V and J are TRBV29-1 and TRBJ1-3; D is uncertain. Germline CDR1 reads SQVTM; CDR2 reads ANQGSEA. The CDR3 extends over 13 amino acids. Deletions cut 2 bases from V and 2 bases from J, with 7 bases between. The CDR3 here is CSVESWAGNTIYF. The CDR3 DNA follows: TGCAGCGTTGAAAGTTGGGCTGGAAACACCATATATTTT.

This clonotype was counted ten times or more. The genes are TRBV7-8 and TRBJ2-1; TRBD1 matches at 7 bases. There are 16 residues in the CDR3. V gave up 5 bases and J gave up 4 bases; unmatched junction bases: 11. Germline CDR1 SGHVS, CDR2 FQNEAQ. The CDR3 loop reads CASSRSTGATYNEQFF. In nucleotides, the CDR3 is TGTGCCAGCAGCCGGAGTACAGGGGCGACTTACAATGAGCAGTTCTTC.

In its sample, this clonotype was seen a few times. The chain recombines TRBV5-4 with TRBJ2-3; 7 bases align to TRBD1. V lost 1 base, J lost 4 bases, and 6 bases stayed unmatched. The CDR3 has 15 amino acids. Germline V gene data show CDR1 as SGHNT and CDR2 as YYREEE (reference sequence). The CDR3 nucleotides read TGTGCCAGCAGCTTGATCCAGGGGGTGGCAGATACGCAGTATTTT. Protein product: CASSLIQGVADTQYF.

This clonotype was counted ten times or more. The CDR3 is CATSTLDTQYF. The CDR3, as DNA: TGTGCCACCAGCACGTTAGATACGCAGTATTTT. The chain recombines TRBV24-1 with TRBJ2-3; no definite D call. The V gene's germline CDR1 is KGHDR and CDR2 SFDVKD. This CDR3 spans 11 amino acids. Trimming took off 7 bases at V and 5 bases at J, with 6 bases between the two ends.

In this sample, this clonotype turned up a few times. The gene calls are TRBV4-1 and TRBJ2-1; 14 bases line up with TRBD2. From germline, CDR1 is MGHRA and CDR2 YSYEKL. CDR3 length: 16 residues. V lost 6 bases, J lost 5 bases, and 6 bases stayed unmatched. The CDR3 is CASRPGLAGGNNEQFF. CDR3 sequence (DNA): TGCGCCAGCAGACCCGGACTAGCGGGGGGCAACAATGAGCAGTTCTTC.